These T cell receptor beta chains were read from a single sample in a study of blood T cell repertoires in COVID-19. Sequenced by immunoSEQ multiplex PCR; TCRdb stores in-frame clones only, minus some. The data hold around 78,000 clones, with more than 60% observed a single time. The source material was peripheral blood. The origin of the receptors is a human donor in a cohort sampled during active COVID-19. CDR3s include the opening cysteine and the closing phenylalanine or tryptophan. D genes are given only for firm matches. Rows may omit the clone size; those that give it use once, few, many or a size class.

d_call j_call clone_size v_call cdr3_nt cdr3_aa
- TRBJ1-3 - TRBV7-8 TGTGCCAGCAGCTTAACGGGGGCTGGAAACACCATATATTTT CASSLTGAGNTIYF
- TRBJ2-5 - TRBV3-1/TRBV3-2 TGTGCCAGCAGCGAGATTCAAGAGACCCAGTACTTC CASSEIQETQYF
- TRBJ2-3 - TRBV4-2 TGTGCCAGCAGCCAAAAATCGGCTAGTTCAGATACGCAGTATTTT CASSQKSASSDTQYF
- TRBJ2-7 - TRBV11-2 TGTGCCAGCAGCTCACAAACAGGGAACGAGCAGTACTTC CASSSQTGNEQYF
TRBD1 TRBJ2-7 few TRBV5-5 TGTGCCAGCAGCTACGTAGGACAGGGTCCCTACGAGCAGTACTTC CASSYVGQGPYEQYF
TRBD1 TRBJ1-1 few TRBV4-1 TGCGCCAGCAGCTCCCGGACAGGTTGGACTGAAGCTTTCTTT CASSSRTGWTEAFF
- TRBJ2-7 few TRBV6-4 TGTGCCAGCAGTGAGGAGTACGGCTACGAGCAGTACTTC CASSEEYGYEQYF
TRBD1 TRBJ2-7 - TRBV14 TGTGCCAGCAGCCAGCCCAGGACAGGGGGACAGTACTTC CASSQPRTGGQYF
- TRBJ2-3 - TRBV9 TGTGCCAGCAGCGCAGGCAGGGCTAGCACAGATACGCAGTATTTT CASSAGRASTDTQYF
- TRBJ2-5 - TRBV18 TGTGCCAGCTCACCTACGGGAACCCAAGAGACCCAGTACTTC CASSPTGTQETQYF
TRBD1 TRBJ1-5 - TRBV6-6 TGTGCCAGCAGTCCGACAGGGGCCAGCAATCAGCCCCAGCATTTT CASSPTGASNQPQHF
- TRBJ1-2 - TRBV23-1 TGCGCCAGCAGCCCGTTCCAGGGTACGGCTTACTATGGCTACACCTTC CASSPFQGTAYYGYTF
- TRBJ2-1 - TRBV28 TGTGCCACCGCGGGGGCGGGGAATGAGCAGTTCTTC CATAGAGNEQFF
TRBD1 TRBJ1-5 - TRBV6-1 TGTGCCAGCAGTGAGGACAGGGTAAACAATCAGCCCCAGCATTTT CASSEDRVNNQPQHF
- TRBJ2-6 - TRBV27 TGTGCCAGCAGTTTATCCATCTCTGGGGCCAACGTCCTGACTTTC CASSLSISGANVLTF
TRBD1 TRBJ1-1 few TRBV19 TGTGCCAGTAGTATACCGTACCGGGACAGGGGTGAAGCTTTCTTT CASSIPYRDRGEAFF
TRBD1 TRBJ2-7 - TRBV11-2 TGTGCCAGCACCACACTGTTGGGGACAGCTTACGAGCAGTACTTC CASTTLLGTAYEQYF
- TRBJ1-1 - TRBV2 TGTGCCAGCAGTGTGTGGCAGGGACAAACTGAAGCTTTCTTT CASSVWQGQTEAFF
TRBD2 TRBJ2-2 - TRBV15 TGTGCCACCAGCAGAAGACTAGCGGGAGCGTCCGGGGAGCTGTTTTTT CATSRRLAGASGELFF
- TRBJ2-6 few TRBV9 TGTGCCAGCAGCGTAGTGAGCTCTGGGGCCAACGTCCTGACTTTC CASSVVSSGANVLTF
- TRBJ1-4 - TRBV4-3 TGCGCCAGCAGCCAAGACCCCCCCCAGGGGCACGAAAAACTGTTTTTT CASSQDPPQGHEKLFF
TRBD1 TRBJ1-3 - TRBV5-4 TGTGCCAGCAGCTTGTACCCCCCGGGACAGGGTAGTGGAAACACCATATATTTT CASSLYPPGQGSGNTIYF
- TRBJ2-7 few TRBV20-1 TGCAGTGCTAGTCCGGCCTACGAGCAGTACTTC CSASPAYEQYF
TRBD2 TRBJ2-1 - TRBV24-1 TGTGCCACCAGTGATGGAGCGGGGGGGCCTTACAATGAGCAGTTCTTC CATSDGAGGPYNEQFF
- TRBJ1-2 - TRBV5-6 TGTGCCAGCAGCTTACTAACCACCTATGGCTACACCTTC CASSLLTTYGYTF
- TRBJ1-3 - TRBV18 TGTGCCAGCTCACCGGACAGCTCTGGAAACACCATATATTTT CASSPDSSGNTIYF
TRBD1 TRBJ2-7 few TRBV18 TGTGCCAGCTCACCACCGAAGACAGGGGACCACGAGCAGTACTTC CASSPPKTGDHEQYF